These 9 T cell receptor beta chains were sequenced from one sample in a study of regulatory and conventional T cells in RAG deficiency. Produced via immunoSEQ multiplex PCR; TCRdb's table is partial and in-frame only. The data show around 30,000 clones, around nine tenths seen once. A further study also used this sample, focusing on regulatory T cells. That work states: Primers: 52 TRBV forward and 13 TRBJ reverse.

The sample consisted of CD8+ T cells sorted from blood. These receptors originate from a human donor in good health.

Only a few counts were recorded for this clone. The genes are TRBV28 and TRBJ1-5, with D possibly being TRBD1 (5 bases). This CDR3 contains 14 residues. The ends were cut back, 8 bases at V and 3 bases at J, with 14 bases in the middle. Germline V gene data show CDR1 as MDHEN and CDR2 as SYDVKM. DNA of the CDR3: TGTGCCAGCGTCTCAGACAGATACAATCAGCCCCAGCATTTT. Its translation: CASVSDRYNQPQHF.

The rearrangement joins TRBV7-2 to TRBJ1-1; weak D call: TRBD1 (6 bases). Germline V lookup: CDR1 SGHTA, CDR2 FQGNSA. The CDR3 extends over 15 amino acids. Trimming cost V 4 bases and J 1 base, with 13 bases left between them. CDR3: CASSSSTGTNTEAFF. CDR3 nucleotide sequence: TGTGCCAGCAGCTCATCCACAGGGACGAACACTGAAGCTTTCTTT.

This rearrangement joins TRBV2 to TRBJ2-7; 9 bases align to TRBD1. From germline, CDR1 is SNHLY and CDR2 FYNNEI. The CDR3 contains 12 residues. The trim removed 6 bases at V and 6 bases at J, leaving 3 bases unmatched. The CDR3 here is CASSGTGLEQYF. CDR3 nucleotides: TGTGCCAGCAGCGGGACAGGGCTCGAGCAGTACTTC.

Concerning this clone itself: This sample also contains other DNA sequences that code for the same CDR3. The chain combines TRBV28 with TRBJ2-7; D tentatively reads TRBD1 or TRBD2 (5 bases each). Trimming pared 4 bases from V and 9 bases from J, leaving 19 bases between. The CDR3 is 14 amino acids. Germline values: CDR1 MDHEN, CDR2 SYDVKM. In nucleotides, the CDR3 is TGTGCCAGCAGTTGGCTTCACGTTGGGGGTGGGCAGTACTTC. Amino acid sequence: CASSWLHVGGGQYF. Combining the CDR3 with reference TRBV28 and TRBJ2-7 gives the whole variable domain DVKVTQSSRYLVKRTGEKVFLECVQDMDHENMFWYRQDPGLGLRLIYFSYDVKMKEKGDIPEGYSVSREKKERFSLILESASTNQTSMYLCASSWLHVGGGQYFGPGTRLTVT.

CDR3 coding DNA: TGTGCCAGCTCACCACTAGAAGAGCAGTTCTTC. Translated, it gives CASSPLEEQFF. This chain uses TRBV18 with TRBJ2-1; unclear D gene. Germline V gene lookup returns CDR1 KGHSH and CDR2 LQKENI. The length of the CDR3 is 11 residues. V dropped 1 base and J dropped 10 bases, with 5 bases sitting between them.

This chain connects TRBV7-8 to TRBJ1-2; the match to TRBD1 covers 11 bases. Germline values: CDR1 SGHVS, CDR2 FQNEAQ. J lost 2 bases, V lost 7 bases, and 9 bases had no gene match. CDR3 length: 16 residues. As DNA, the CDR3 is TGTGCCAGCACTGGGGGACAGGGGGTATCGAACTATGGCTACACCTTC. It is translated as CASTGGQGVSNYGYTF.

The chain has TRBV6-4 and TRBJ1-2; D remains unclear. Germline-derived CDR1 and CDR2 are MRHNA and SNTAGT. This CDR3 comprises 15 residues. The germline V and J ends were trimmed by 6 bases and 2 bases, with 16 bases remaining between them. The CDR3 is CASRQGPSGNYGYTF. For the CDR3, the DNA is TGTGCCAGCAGGCAAGGCCCATCCGGGAACTATGGCTACACCTTC.

J is TRBJ2-7 and V is TRBV9; D gene ambiguous. The length of the CDR3 is 13 residues. Looked up from germline, CDR1 is SGDLS and CDR2 is YYNGEE. Trimming removed 0 bases at V and 3 bases at J, with 7 bases between. CDR3: CASSVGINYEQYF. The CDR3 region has the DNA TGTGCCAGCAGCGTAGGAATTAACTACGAGCAGTACTTC.

The CDR3 spells CASSLCKGKMNTEAFF. In nucleotides, the CDR3 is TGTGCCAGCAGCTTGTGCAAGGGGAAAATGAACACTGAAGCTTTCTTT. The V call is TRBV12-1, the J call TRBJ1-1; the table's D call, TRBD1, has no DNA check behind it. TRBV12-1 is flagged as a pseudogene. CDR3 length: 16 residues.